The 25 T cell receptor beta chains presented below share a single source sample, sequenced in a study of blood T cell repertoires in COVID-19. Generated by immunoSEQ multiplex PCR, the TCRdb table keeps only in-frame clones and is missing some. The sample shows approximately 120,000 clones, 70% to 90% of them seen only once. Specimen: peripheral blood. These receptors were obtained from a human donor in a cohort sampled during active COVID-19.

The chain couples TRBV19 to TRBJ1-2; unclear D gene. V was cut by 0 bases and J by 5 bases, with 16 bases left in between. This CDR3 has 16 residues. CDR1 and CDR2 from the germline V gene are LNHDA and SQIVND (reference sequence). The CDR3 DNA follows: TGTGCCAGTAGTATAGATACAACTAGGACGGAGTATGGCTACACCTTC. Protein: CASSIDTTRTEYGYTF.

This chain joins TRBV18 and TRBJ1-1; D gene unclear. Germline V gene lookup returns CDR1 KGHSH and CDR2 LQKENI. This CDR3 contains 14 residues. Deletions cut 2 bases from V and 1 base from J, with 8 bases between. CDR3 nucleotide sequence: TGTGCCAGCTCACCAGGGCCGCAGAACACTGAAGCTTTCTTT. It translates to CASSPGPQNTEAFF.

The chain joins TRBV5-6 to TRBJ1-1; D is ambiguous. This CDR3 is 15 amino acids long. V lost 2 bases and J 5 bases, leaving 16 bases between the germline ends. Germline lookup yields CDR1 SGHDT and CDR2 YYEEEE. CDR3 sequence reads: CASSFTTVGRTEAFF. In DNA form, the CDR3 reads TGTGCCAGCAGCTTCACCACGGTGGGGAGGACTGAAGCTTTCTTT.

The rearrangement joins TRBV2 to TRBJ1-1, with 7 bases identical to TRBD1. Trimming took 3 bases from V and 3 from J; bases not matched to a gene: 7. Germline lookup yields CDR1 SNHLY and CDR2 FYNNEI. The CDR3 is made up of 15 amino acids. The CDR3 reads CASSDPRQGDTEAFF. The CDR3 bases are TGTGCCAGCAGTGATCCGAGGCAGGGGGACACTGAAGCTTTCTTT.

In DNA, the CDR3 is TGTGCCAGCAGCTATGAATACCGGGGTGGAACTGAAGCTTTCTTT. Translated, it gives CASSYEYRGGTEAFF. The chain has TRBV5-6 and TRBJ1-1; D remains ambiguous. Germline CDR1 reads SGHDT; CDR2 reads YYEEEE. V was shortened by 3 bases and J by 5 bases, with 17 bases between the two germline ends. The CDR3 has 15 amino acids.

The V and J genes are TRBV6-5 and TRBJ1-2, with D perhaps TRBD1 (5 bases). Germline lookup yields CDR1 MNHEY and CDR2 SVGAGI. The V end lost 0 bases, the J end lost 8 bases, and 13 bases lay between the germline ends. The CDR3 contains 14 residues. The CDR3 spells CASSYSYREGGYTF. As DNA, the CDR3 is TGTGCCAGCAGTTACTCGTATAGGGAGGGGGGCTACACCTTC.

This chain connects TRBV24-1 to TRBJ2-3; the match to TRBD2 covers 7 bases. Looked up from germline, CDR1 is KGHDR and CDR2 is SFDVKD. The junction had 8 bases not matched to a gene; V was cut back by 3 bases and J by 3 bases. The CDR3 runs to 16 residues. CDR3 in amino acids: CATSDHGREKTDTQYF. The CDR3 nucleotides are TGTGCCACCAGTGATCATGGGCGGGAGAAGACAGATACGCAGTATTTT.

The chain links TRBV2 to TRBJ2-2; tentative D call: TRBD1 (6 bases). Germline assignment: CDR1 SNHLY and CDR2 FYNNEI. This CDR3 region has 14 residues. V gave up 9 bases and J gave up 1 base, with 12 bases separating them. The CDR3 is CARSDRLNTGELFF. The CDR3 nucleotides read TGTGCCAGATCGGACAGACTGAACACCGGGGAGCTGTTTTTT.

This clone was counted between two and nine times. This rearrangement joins TRBV6-6 to TRBJ1-2; TRBD1 agrees at 7 bases. The CDR3 totals 12 residues. V shed 5 bases and J 4 bases; nucleotides not matched to a gene: 1. The germline gives CDR1 MNHNY, CDR2 SVGAGI (reference sequence). As DNA, the CDR3 is TGTGCCAGCAGTGAGGGGGCCTATGGCTACACCTTC. Translation gives CASSEGAYGYTF.

The rearrangement links TRBV19 to TRBJ1-3; D ambiguous. The CDR3 spans 15 residues. V was shortened by 3 bases and J by 9 bases, with 18 bases between the two germline ends. Per germline, CDR1 LNHDA and CDR2 SQIVND (reference sequence). DNA of the CDR3: TGTGCCAGTAGTATCCGGCCAGGCCCGTCGCTCACCATATATTTT. This sequence encodes CASSIRPGPSLTIYF.

This chain connects TRBV4-1 to TRBJ2-7; a possible D gene is TRBD1 (7 bases). The germline CDR1 and CDR2 sequences are MGHRA and YSYEKL. Trimming removed 0 bases from V and 4 bases from J, with 22 bases in between. CDR3 length equals 18 residues. The CDR3 sequence is CASSQEFIGGGAFYEQYF. Here the CDR3 DNA reads TGCGCCAGCAGCCAAGAGTTCATCGGAGGGGGCGCTTTTTACGAGCAGTACTTC.

The CDR3 loop is CASSRSRRAADIQYF. The DNA of the CDR3 is TGCGCCAGCAGCCGTAGTCGGAGGGCCGCGGACATTCAGTACTTC. The chain couples TRBV5-1 to TRBJ2-4, with D possibly being TRBD2 (6 bases). The V end lost 4 bases, the J end lost 8 bases, and 19 bases lay between the germline ends. The CDR3 spans 15 residues. Per the germline V gene, CDR1 is SGHRS and CDR2 is YFSETQ.

CDR3 coding DNA: TGTGCCAGCAGCCGGACTAGCGGGCCCTACGAGCAGTACTTC. This gives the protein CASSRTSGPYEQYF. The chain uses TRBV5-6 and TRBJ2-7; 11 nucleotides line up with TRBD2. The CDR3 is 14 residues long. Trimming at V came to 4 bases and at J to 2 bases, leaving 2 bases not matched to a gene. Germline V gives CDR1 SGHDT, CDR2 YYEEEE.

This chain connects TRBV19 to TRBJ2-7; 8 bases agree with TRBD2. V was pared by 3 bases and J by 3 bases, with 7 bases of the junction left unmatched. CDR1 is LNHDA, CDR2 SQIVND, per germline (reference sequence). The CDR3 covers 15 residues. The CDR3 DNA sequence: TGTGCCAGTAGTATCCGCCTCGGGGGGGGCTACGAGCAGTACTTC. Protein: CASSIRLGGGYEQYF.

The chain employs TRBV6-1 and TRBJ2-5; 12 bases are a match to TRBD2. The CDR3 is 16 amino acids. The germline V gene encodes CDR1 MNHNS and CDR2 SASEGT. Trimming took 3 bases from V and 4 from J; bases not matched to a gene: 6. The DNA for the CDR3 is TGTGCCAGCAGTGACGCTCTAGCGGGAGGGGGAGAGACCCAGTACTTC. This encodes CASSDALAGGGETQYF.

V usage is TRBV5-4 and J usage is TRBJ2-3; TRBD2 matches at 9 bases. The CDR3 covers 17 residues. Germline CDR1 and CDR2: SGHNT and YYREEE (reference sequence). V shed 4 bases and J 2 bases; nucleotides not matched to a gene: 11. CDR3 loop: CASSPIGLAQNTDTQYF. In DNA form, the CDR3 reads TGTGCCAGCAGCCCCATAGGACTAGCGCAAAACACAGATACGCAGTATTTT. The full variable domain, its missing parts supplied by reference TRBV5-4 and TRBJ2-3, is ETGVTQSPTHLIKTRGQQVTLRCSSQSGHNTVSWYQQALGQGPQFIFQYYREEENGRGNFPPRFSGLQFPNYSSELNVNALELDDSALYLCASSPIGLAQNTDTQYFGPGTRLTVL.

The genes are TRBV11-2 and TRBJ1-1, with 7 bases that match TRBD1. The V gene's germline CDR1 is SGHAT and CDR2 FQNNGV. Germline trimming cut 5 bases from V and 2 bases from J; bases unmatched to any gene: 8. CDR3 length equals 15 residues. The CDR3 is CASSPRTGGNTEAFF. The CDR3 DNA is TGTGCCAGCAGCCCAAGGACAGGAGGAAACACTGAAGCTTTCTTT.

The rearrangement links TRBV19 to TRBJ2-2, with 8 bases matching TRBD2. Trimming cost V 4 bases and J 6 bases; bases outside gene matches: 7. From germline, CDR1 is LNHDA and CDR2 SQIVND (reference sequence). The CDR3 runs 15 residues. The CDR3 reads CASSNGGGLPGELFF. CDR3 bases: TGTGCCAGTAGTAACGGGGGGGGACTTCCCGGGGAGCTGTTTTTT.

The chain uses TRBV5-1 and TRBJ2-7, with D possibly TRBD2 on 5 matching bases. This CDR3 has 13 residues. Germline V gives CDR1 SGHRS, CDR2 YFSETQ. V shed 1 base and J shed 1 base, with 6 bases lying between them. The CDR3 spells CASSLRESYEQYF. The DNA for the CDR3 is TGCGCCAGCAGCTTGCGGGAATCCTACGAGCAGTACTTC.

The chain recombines TRBV25-1 with TRBJ1-2; the D gene is possibly TRBD1 (6 bases). This CDR3 region has 14 residues. The germline CDR1 and CDR2 sequences are MGHDK and SYGVNS. V lost 3 bases, J lost 4 bases, and 12 bases lay in between. Written as DNA, the CDR3 is TGTGCCAGCAGTGACCCGGGACAAGCCTATGGCTACACCTTC. Residues: CASSDPGQAYGYTF.

The rearrangement uses TRBV7-2 and TRBJ2-3, with D maybe TRBD2 (6 bases). This CDR3 has 15 residues. Trimming cost V 2 bases and J 2 bases, with 11 bases left between them. The germline V gene has CDR1 SGHTA and CDR2 FQGNSA. In DNA form, the CDR3 reads TGTGCCAGCAGCTTAACGGGAGTTTACACAGATACGCAGTATTTT. Translated, it gives CASSLTGVYTDTQYF.

This chain connects TRBV20-1 to TRBJ2-2, with 7 bases fitting TRBD1. The trim removed 3 bases at V and 6 bases at J, leaving 13 bases unmatched. From germline, CDR1 is DFQATT and CDR2 SNEGSKA (reference sequence). The CDR3 is made up of 16 amino acids. The CDR3 here is CSASNSRAGGAGELFF. CDR3 bases: TGCAGTGCTAGTAATTCTCGGGCAGGGGGTGCCGGGGAGCTGTTTTTT.

A single count supports this clone. The chain recombines TRBV7-9 with TRBJ2-5; weak D call: TRBD2 (6 bases). Germline values: CDR1 SEHNR, CDR2 FQNEAQ (reference sequence). The CDR3 has 15 amino acids. Between the trimmed V and J ends, which lost 1 base and 4 bases, there was a span of 13 bases. The CDR3 sequence: CASSLGGGTPETQYF. The CDR3 coding sequence is TGTGCCAGCAGCTTAGGGGGCGGGACCCCAGAGACCCAGTACTTC. The full variable domain, completed using reference TRBV7-9 and TRBJ2-5, is DTGVSQNPRHKITKRGQNVTFRCDPISEHNRLYWYRQTLGQGPEFLTYFQNEAQLEKSRLLSDRFSAERPKGSFSTLEIQRTEQGDSAMYLCASSLGGGTPETQYFGPGTRLLVL.

The rearrangement joins TRBV2 to TRBJ1-1, with 7 bases aligning to TRBD1. CDR3 size: 16 residues. With V trimmed by 3 bases and J by 0 bases, 7 bases remained unmatched. Germline assignment: CDR1 SNHLY and CDR2 FYNNEI. The CDR3 is CASSEETGRLNTEAFF. The CDR3 coding sequence is TGTGCCAGCAGTGAGGAGACAGGGAGACTGAACACTGAAGCTTTCTTT.

The chain links TRBV6-2 or TRBV6-3 to TRBJ1-3; D gene unclear. Between the trimmed V and J ends, which lost 6 bases and 0 bases, there was a span of 9 bases. Germline V gene data show CDR1 as MNHEY and CDR2 as SVGEGT. This CDR3 contains 14 residues. Here the CDR3 DNA reads TGTGCCAGCAGCGGCTCTCTCTCTGGAAACACCATATATTTT. Its protein product is CASSGSLSGNTIYF.